These 32 T cell receptor beta chains were all obtained from the same sample, sequenced in a study of brain T cells in children with intractable seizures. Method: immunoSEQ multiplex PCR; TCRdb's copy keeps in-frame clones and lacks some. The sample carries approximately 60,000 clones, approximately 95% recorded once. Sequenced here: peripheral blood, sampled at surgery. The receptors were sampled from a boy in the first two years of life with focal cortical dysplasia and intractable seizures.

This chain links TRBV12-3 or TRBV12-4 with TRBJ2-1, with D possibly matching TRBD1 (5 bases). V was cut by 3 bases and J by 9 bases, with 9 bases left in between. This CDR3 has 12 residues. The CDR3, as DNA: TGTGCCAGCAGTTTCCGCAGGGCTGAGCAGTTCTTC. Translation gives CASSFRRAEQFF.

The chain joins TRBV24-1 to TRBJ1-1; 9 bases agree with TRBD1. Germline V gene data show CDR1 as KGHDR and CDR2 as SFDVKD. V lost 5 bases and J lost 10; bases outside the gene matches: 13. The CDR3 runs to 15 residues. The CDR3 DNA sequence: TGTGCCACCAGTGTGAATACAGGGGGCGCGTCTGTAGCTTTCTTT. It translates to CATSVNTGGASVAFF.

The chain is built from TRBV11-3 and TRBJ2-7; a possible D gene is TRBD1 (6 bases). The germline V gene encodes CDR1 SGHNT and CDR2 YENEEA. Trimming stripped 0 bases from V and 0 bases from J, with 24 bases between. CDR3 length equals 20 residues. The CDR3 reads CASSLEKFRLRDTFSYEQYF. For the CDR3, the DNA is TGTGCCAGCAGCTTAGAGAAATTCCGATTAAGGGACACTTTCTCCTACGAGCAGTACTTC. The complete variable domain, with remaining parts taken from reference TRBV11-3 and TRBJ2-7, reads EAGVVQSPRYKIIEKKQPVAFWCNPISGHNTLYWYLQNLGQGPELLIRYENEEAVDDSQLPKDRFSAERLKGVDSTLKIQPAELGDSAVYLCASSLEKFRLRDTFSYEQYFGPGTRLTVT.

The V gene is TRBV12-3 or TRBV12-4, the J gene TRBJ1-6, with 7 positions matching TRBD1. The CDR3 runs 13 residues. Trimming took 5 bases from V and 14 from J; bases not matched to a gene: 9. The CDR3 loop reads CASSDDRAGALHF. The CDR3 coding sequence is TGTGCCAGCAGTGATGACAGGGCAGGCGCCCTCCACTTT.

The genes are TRBV6-5 and TRBJ1-5; no clear D gene. CDR3 length: 15 residues. Trimming shortened V by 8 bases and J by 6 bases, and 20 bases separated the two germline ends. Germline CDR1 is MNHEY and CDR2 is SVGAGI. This chain's CDR3 is CASVPPRGIIQPQHF. The CDR3 DNA follows: TGTGCCAGCGTCCCCCCCCGGGGAATTATTCAGCCCCAGCATTTT.

This clone was counted only a few times. The V call is TRBV7-9, the J call TRBJ2-2; D may be TRBD1 (6 bases). Germline CDR1 is SEHNR and CDR2 is FQNEAQ (reference sequence). The CDR3 sequence is 17 residues long. V was clipped by 5 bases and J by 6 bases, with 22 bases between them. The CDR3 region is CASSQGQGVRIAGELFF. The CDR3 region has the DNA TGTGCCAGCAGCCAGGGGCAGGGAGTGCGGATCGCCGGGGAGCTGTTTTTT.

J is TRBJ2-5 and V is TRBV7-8; 7 nucleotides align to TRBD1. This CDR3 has 15 amino acids. V shed 1 base, J shed 5 bases, and the junction held 7 bases outside the gene matches. Germline CDR1 is SGHVS and CDR2 is FQNEAQ. CDR3 amino acids: CASSLVNRGRETQYF. DNA of the CDR3: TGTGCCAGCAGCTTAGTAAACAGGGGCCGGGAGACCCAGTACTTC.

The chain links TRBV5-1 to TRBJ2-3; D remains ambiguous. Trimming pared 0 bases from V and 5 bases from J, leaving 7 bases between. The CDR3 loop spans 13 amino acids. CDR1 is SGHRS, CDR2 YFSETQ, per germline. The CDR3 sequence: CASSLGLGDTQYF. As DNA, the CDR3 is TGCGCCAGCAGCTTGGGGCTTGGAGATACGCAGTATTTT.

V usage is TRBV4-1 and J usage is TRBJ2-7, with 7 nucleotides matching TRBD2. V was pared by 1 base and J by 2 bases, with 2 bases of the junction left unmatched. This CDR3 spans 14 amino acids. The germline CDR1 and CDR2 sequences are MGHRA and YSYEKL. CDR3 in amino acids: CASSQAAGAYEQYF. DNA for the CDR3: TGCGCCAGCAGCCAAGCCGCGGGAGCCTACGAGCAGTACTTC.

This clone occurred once. The chain is built from TRBV4-2 and TRBJ2-5; 12 bases line up with TRBD2. The V and J ends lost 2 bases and 3 bases, in that order; junction bases with no gene match: 10. The germline V gene has CDR1 LGHNA and CDR2 YNFKEQ. CDR3 size: 18 residues. CDR3 DNA sequence: TGTGCCAGCAGCCAAACACCATACCTAGCGGGGGGGGAAGAGACCCAGTACTTC. Encoded protein: CASSQTPYLAGGEETQYF.

V and J are TRBV5-1 and TRBJ2-2; 9 nucleotides match TRBD2. The J segment lost 6 bases and the V segment lost 1 base, leaving 4 bases of the junction unmatched. CDR1 and CDR2 from the germline V gene are SGHRS and YFSETQ. The CDR3 extends over 15 amino acids. The CDR3 DNA reads TGCGCCAGCAGCTTGCGGCGGGGGGGCCCCGGGGAGCTGTTTTTT. Translation: CASSLRRGGPGELFF.

The genes are TRBV3-1 (or the pseudogene TRBV3-2) and TRBJ1-2; a possible D gene is TRBD1 (5 bases). CDR1 LGHDT and CDR2 YNNKEL come from the germline V gene (reference sequence). Trimming cost V 0 bases and J 4 bases, with 12 bases left between them. The CDR3 runs to 15 residues. The CDR3 loop reads CASSQDLQASYGYTF. The CDR3 nucleotides are TGTGCCAGCAGCCAAGATTTACAGGCCTCCTATGGCTACACCTTC.

J is TRBJ2-2 and V is TRBV2, with 10 bases lining up with TRBD1. Trimming removed 4 bases from V and 5 bases from J; junction bases left unmatched: 7. The CDR3 consists of 16 residues. Germline CDR1 reads SNHLY; CDR2 reads FYNNEI. CDR3 nucleotides: TGTGCCAGCAGTGCGCGACAGGGGGCGCAAACCGGGGAGCTGTTTTTT. Encoded protein: CASSARQGAQTGELFF.

The chain recombines TRBV11-2 with TRBJ2-7; D ambiguous. This CDR3 spans 14 amino acids. Per germline, CDR1 SGHAT and CDR2 FQNNGV. Trimming took 1 base from V and 4 from J, leaving 11 bases between them. CDR3 sequence (DNA): TGTGCCAGCAGCTTAGCTGGGTATGGTTACGAGCAGTACTTC. Translation: CASSLAGYGYEQYF.

The chain has TRBV28 and TRBJ1-2, with D unresolved. Between the trimmed V and J ends, which lost 6 bases and 5 bases, there was a span of 19 bases. The germline gives CDR1 MDHEN, CDR2 SYDVKM. The CDR3 is made up of 15 amino acids. The CDR3 DNA reads as TGTGCCAGCAGATCCGTGGGGATCGGAGTTTATGGCTACACCTTC. Protein sequence: CASRSVGIGVYGYTF.

This chain uses TRBV11-2 with TRBJ2-1, with D perhaps matching TRBD1 or TRBD2 (6 bases each). The CDR3 length is 14 residues. CDR1 and CDR2 (germline): SGHAT, FQNNGV. Trimming cost V 2 bases and J 6 bases, with 11 bases left between them. CDR3 DNA sequence: TGTGCCAGCAGCTTAAATTGGGGGGCCAATGAGCAGTTCTTC. Protein product: CASSLNWGANEQFF.

V is TRBV15 and J is TRBJ2-3; 7 bases map to TRBD2. Germline V gene sequence: CDR1 LNHNV, CDR2 YYDKDF (reference sequence). The CDR3 spans 18 residues. The V gene end was trimmed by 1 base and the J gene end by 2 bases; junction bases not matched to a gene: 12. This CDR3 is CATSRGLARESYTDTQYF. The CDR3 DNA follows: TGTGCCACCAGCAGAGGACTAGCCCGCGAGTCCTACACAGATACGCAGTATTTT.

The chain combines TRBV3-1 (or the pseudogene TRBV3-2) with TRBJ2-7, with D hard to call. Trimming removed 11 bases at V and 0 bases at J, with 11 bases between. There are 12 residues in the CDR3. The germline CDR1 and CDR2 sequences are LGHDT and YNNKEL (reference sequence). In nucleotides, the CDR3 is TGTGCCGGGCCCGGATACTCCTACGAGCAGTACTTC. This translates into CAGPGYSYEQYF.

Here the CDR3 reads CASSIVRDSFYNEQFF. The DNA for the CDR3 is TGCGCCAGCAGCATTGTCCGGGACAGCTTCTACAATGAGCAGTTCTTC. The chain couples TRBV5-1 to TRBJ2-1; 7 bases map to TRBD1. With 4 bases clipped from V and 3 bases from J, the junction kept 10 bases outside the gene matches. CDR1 is SGHRS, CDR2 YFSETQ, per germline. The length of the CDR3 is 16 residues.

The chain uses TRBV5-6 and TRBJ2-3; 8 bases fit TRBD1. This CDR3 has 15 residues. Unmatched junction bases numbered 8, after V lost 4 bases and J lost 4 bases. CDR1 and CDR2 from the germline V gene are SGHDT and YYEEEE. Written as DNA, the CDR3 is TGTGCCAGCAGCCCCGGGACAGGTTTTCCAGATACGCAGTATTTT. It translates to CASSPGTGFPDTQYF.

The rearrangement joins TRBV10-3 to TRBJ1-1, with D unclear. Trimming stripped 2 bases from V and 4 bases from J, with 8 bases between. The CDR3 is 13 residues long. Germline V gives CDR1 ENHRY, CDR2 SYGVKD. This chain's CDR3 is CAISEGVVTEAFF. DNA for the CDR3: TGTGCCATCAGTGAGGGGGTGGTCACTGAAGCTTTCTTT.

The J gene is TRBJ2-7, the V gene TRBV7-2; either TRBD1 or TRBD2 may fit D (6 bases each). The CDR3 is 15 amino acids. Per germline, CDR1 SGHTA and CDR2 FQGNSA. Trimming cost V 5 bases and J 6 bases, with 20 bases left between them. The CDR3 DNA reads TGTGCCAGCAGCGCCACGGGGGCGGGGTTAGGCGAGCAGTACTTC. Protein product: CASSATGAGLGEQYF.

The J gene is TRBJ2-7, the V gene TRBV7-3, with 10 bases that match TRBD2. The trim removed 1 base at V and 4 bases at J, leaving 7 bases unmatched. The CDR3 is 16 residues long. Germline CDR1 and CDR2: SGHTA and FQGTGA. This CDR3 reads CASSLKRASGRYEQYF. The CDR3, as DNA: TGTGCCAGCAGCTTAAAGCGGGCTAGCGGGAGATACGAGCAGTACTTC.

The chain links TRBV7-6 to TRBJ2-7, with 10 bases identical to TRBD1. The V gene's germline CDR1 is SGHVS and CDR2 FNYEAQ. This CDR3 contains 18 residues. V trimming: 3 bases; J trimming: 2 bases; junction bases outside the gene matches: 13. The CDR3 sequence: CASSLTGGAITNPYEQYF. The CDR3 DNA follows: TGTGCCAGCAGCTTGACAGGGGGCGCAATTACCAACCCCTACGAGCAGTACTTC.

V is TRBV2 and J is TRBJ2-3; D gene ambiguous. Trimming pared 6 bases from V and 4 bases from J, leaving 8 bases between. Germline-derived CDR1 and CDR2 are SNHLY and FYNNEI. The CDR3 contains 12 residues. CDR3 sequence (DNA): TGTGCCAGCAGGGTTCCTCCAGATACGCAGTATTTT. Translating gives CASRVPPDTQYF.

The genes are TRBV6-5 and TRBJ2-3; 8 nucleotides match TRBD2. The V gene end was trimmed by 8 bases and the J gene end by 0 bases; junction bases not matched to a gene: 1. Per the germline V gene, CDR1 is MNHEY and CDR2 is SVGAGI. The CDR3 is 13 residues long. CDR3 nucleotide sequence: TGTGCCAGCGCTAGCGGGAGCACAGATACGCAGTATTTT. It specifies CASASGSTDTQYF.

The chain uses TRBV6-5 and TRBJ2-7; 7 bases map to TRBD1. V shed 6 bases and J 0 bases; nucleotides not matched to a gene: 5. The CDR3 spans 14 residues. Germline assignment: CDR1 MNHEY and CDR2 SVGAGI. CDR3 amino acids: CASSSGQLSYEQYF. The CDR3 coding sequence is TGTGCCAGCAGCTCGGGACAGCTCTCCTACGAGCAGTACTTC.

The chain combines TRBV27 with TRBJ2-5; D uncertain. V lost 6 bases and J 5 bases, leaving 13 bases between the germline ends. Germline CDR1 reads MNHEY; CDR2 reads SMNVEV (reference sequence). The CDR3 length is 13 residues. CDR3 protein: CASRPTGPETQYF. DNA of the CDR3: TGTGCCAGCAGACCGACTGGACCGGAGACCCAGTACTTC.

This clone was counted once. This rearrangement joins TRBV6-5 to TRBJ2-3; D gene uncertain. The germline CDR1 and CDR2 sequences are MNHEY and SVGAGI. This CDR3 has 15 amino acids. V lost 0 bases, J lost 3 bases, and 10 bases lay in between. CDR3 residues: CASSYSAGRTDTQYF. The CDR3 coding sequence is TGTGCCAGCAGTTACTCGGCCGGAAGAACAGATACGCAGTATTTT.

V is TRBV27 and J is TRBJ2-1; 14 positions match TRBD2. Germline lookup yields CDR1 MNHEY and CDR2 SMNVEV (reference sequence). There are 17 residues in the CDR3. Unmatched junction bases numbered 8, after V lost 10 bases and J lost 0 bases. CDR3 sequence (DNA): TGTGCCACCGAGGGGACTAGCGGGAGTAGCTCCTACAATGAGCAGTTCTTC. Translating it yields CATEGTSGSSSYNEQFF.

The rearrangement links TRBV19 to TRBJ2-1, with 11 positions matching TRBD2. Germline V gene data show CDR1 as LNHDA and CDR2 as SQIVND (reference sequence). CDR3 size: 16 residues. The ends lost 1 base at V and 4 bases at J; junction bases unmatched: 3. The CDR3 is CASSIVASGRYNEQFF. The CDR3, as DNA: TGTGCCAGTAGTATAGTGGCTAGCGGGAGGTACAATGAGCAGTTCTTC.

This clone has just one count. The chain joins TRBV5-4 to TRBJ2-7; D ambiguous. The CDR3 is made up of 15 amino acids. From germline, CDR1 is SGHNT and CDR2 YYREEE (reference sequence). V was clipped by 0 bases and J by 1 base, with 11 bases between them. CDR3 residues: CASSLEGFGSYEQYF. For the CDR3, the DNA is TGTGCCAGCAGCTTGGAGGGTTTCGGATCCTACGAGCAGTACTTC.